This TCR beta chain was retrieved from a study of OX40 agonist ivuxolimab in advanced cancers. Study summary: Over 30% of patients had received prior checkpoint inhibitor therapy. Partial response was recorded in three patients: one hepatocellular carcinoma and two cutaneous melanoma cases. Study outcomes and limitations: Blood T cells, both CD4+ and CD8+, expanded clonally by week 6 at 0.1 to 3.0 mg/kg.

Trimming cost V 7 bases and J 9 bases; bases outside gene matches: 15. The germline V gene has CDR1 SGHRS and CDR2 YFSETQ. CDR3 length equals 17 residues. As regards this clone: Its antigen is not known.

Profiled with immunoSEQ multiplex PCR; TCRdb holds only in-frame clones, not every one. Of tens of thousands of clones in the sample, 70% to 90% are singletons; the top ten hold approximately 4%. The sequence was collected from an adult with an advanced solid tumor such as melanoma, head and neck, liver or kidney cancer. The rearrangement uses TRBV5-1 and TRBJ2-1; 14 bases match TRBD2. The material was CD4+ or CD8+ T cells sorted from blood, obtained in a trial of the OX40 agonist ivuxolimab. CDR3 amino acids: CASSFAGLAGAGREQFF. The CDR3 bases are TGCGCCAGCTCCTTCGCGGGACTAGCGGGAGCTGGGCGTGAGCAGTTCTTC.